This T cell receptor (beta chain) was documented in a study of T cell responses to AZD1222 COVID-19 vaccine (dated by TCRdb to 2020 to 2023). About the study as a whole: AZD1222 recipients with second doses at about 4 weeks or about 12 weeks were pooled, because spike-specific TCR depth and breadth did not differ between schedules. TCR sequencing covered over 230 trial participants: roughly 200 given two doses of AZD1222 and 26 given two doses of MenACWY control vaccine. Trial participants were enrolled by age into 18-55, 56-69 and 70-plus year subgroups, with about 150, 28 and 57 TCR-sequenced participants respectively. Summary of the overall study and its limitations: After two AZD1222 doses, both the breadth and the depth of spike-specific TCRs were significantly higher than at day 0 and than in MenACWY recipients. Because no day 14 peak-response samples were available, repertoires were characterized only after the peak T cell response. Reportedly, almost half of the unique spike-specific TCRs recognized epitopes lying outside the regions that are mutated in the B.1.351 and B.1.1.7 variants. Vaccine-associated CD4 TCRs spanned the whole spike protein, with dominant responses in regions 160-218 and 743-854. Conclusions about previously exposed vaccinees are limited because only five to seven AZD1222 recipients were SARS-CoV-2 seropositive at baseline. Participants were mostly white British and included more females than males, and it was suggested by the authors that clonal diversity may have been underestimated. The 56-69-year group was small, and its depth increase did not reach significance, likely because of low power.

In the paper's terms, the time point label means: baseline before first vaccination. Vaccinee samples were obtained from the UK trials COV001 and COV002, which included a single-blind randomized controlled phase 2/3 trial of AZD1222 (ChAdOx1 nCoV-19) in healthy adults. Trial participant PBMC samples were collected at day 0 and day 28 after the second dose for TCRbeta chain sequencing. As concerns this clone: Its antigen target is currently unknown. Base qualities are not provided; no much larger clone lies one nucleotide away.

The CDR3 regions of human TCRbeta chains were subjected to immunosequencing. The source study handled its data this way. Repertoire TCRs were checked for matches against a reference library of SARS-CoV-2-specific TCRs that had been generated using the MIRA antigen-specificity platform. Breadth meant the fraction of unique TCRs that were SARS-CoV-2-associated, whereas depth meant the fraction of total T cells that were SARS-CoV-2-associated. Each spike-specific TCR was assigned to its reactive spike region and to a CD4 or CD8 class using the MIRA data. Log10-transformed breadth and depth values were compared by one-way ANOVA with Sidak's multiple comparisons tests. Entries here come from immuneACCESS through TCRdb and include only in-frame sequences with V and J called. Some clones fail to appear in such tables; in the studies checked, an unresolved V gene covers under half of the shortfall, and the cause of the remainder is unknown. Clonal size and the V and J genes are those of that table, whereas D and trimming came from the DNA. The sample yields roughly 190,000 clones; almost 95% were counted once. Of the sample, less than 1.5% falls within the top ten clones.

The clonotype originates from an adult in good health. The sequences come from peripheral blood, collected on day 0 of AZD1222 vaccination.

The DNA sequence reads TGTGCCACCAGTGAATCACCGGGACTAGCCACCGGGGAGCTGTTTTTT. Translated, this is CATSESPGLATGELFF. This receptor chain uses TRBV24-1 and TRBJ2-2; 9 central nucleotides agree with TRBD2. V ends up 4 bases short and J 4 bases short, with an unmatched junction base count of 6. The CDR3 goes from the cysteine to the phenylalanine over 16 residues. Here the CDR3 DNA is all that survives: 48 bases in frame from base 1. The germline V gene supplies CDR1 KGHDR and CDR2 SFDVKD.